What follows are 17 T cell receptor beta chains derived from one specimen sequenced in a study of T cell repertoires in cytomegalovirus infection. The antigens for these receptors are not known. One entry per CDR3 protein results from TCRdb running MiXCR on the reads. This sample carries approximately 770,000 distinct CDR3 sequences, almost 30% of them seen once, and the ten largest clones take around 12%. Sequencing used cultured CD8+ T cells from PBMCs, obtained from culture after CMV antigen stimulation. Receptor source: a human donor in good health (CMV status not recorded). Some clones in this sample may be carry-over from other donors' samples.

The rearrangement links TRBV29-1 to TRBJ2-7; 10 bases are a match to TRBD1. Germline V lookup: CDR1 SQVTM, CDR2 ANQGSEA. The CDR3 runs 13 residues. V was clipped by 6 bases and J by 4 bases; unmatched bases: 6. The chain's CDR3 is CSVMTGGAYEQYF. DNA for the CDR3: TGCAGCGTGATGACAGGGGGCGCGTACGAGCAGTACTTC.

The V and J genes are TRBV7-9 and TRBJ1-5, with no clear D. CDR3 size: 12 residues. Per germline, CDR1 SEHNR and CDR2 FQNEAQ (reference sequence). The V gene lost 5 bases and the J gene lost 5 bases, with 7 bases spanning the gap. The chain's CDR3 is CASSMGDQPQHF. Written as DNA, the CDR3 is TGTGCCAGCAGCATGGGTGATCAGCCCCAGCATTTT. The variable domain in full, completed from reference TRBV7-9 and TRBJ1-5, reads DTGVSQNPRHKITKRGQNVTFRCDPISEHNRLYWYRQTLGQGPEFLTYFQNEAQLEKSRLLSDRFSAERPKGSFSTLEIQRTEQGDSAMYLCASSMGDQPQHFGDGTRLSIL.

In this sample, this clonotype turned up many times. The rearrangement joins TRBV7-2 to TRBJ1-1; D gene uncertain. This CDR3 contains 10 residues. V was clipped by 8 bases and J by 9 bases, with 10 bases between them. The germline V gene encodes CDR1 SGHTA and CDR2 FQGNSA. CDR3 in amino acids: CASWAAQAFF. In DNA, the CDR3 is TGTGCCAGCTGGGCAGCCCAAGCTTTCTTT.

The rearrangement uses TRBV27 and TRBJ2-7; D could derive from TRBD1 or TRBD2 (5 bases each). CDR1 MNHEY and CDR2 SMNVEV come from the germline V gene (reference sequence). The CDR3 length is 15 residues. The V end was cut by 2 bases, the J end by 5 bases, with 16 bases between. CDR3 protein: CASSLLRDAPDEQYF. The CDR3, as DNA: TGTGCCAGCAGTTTACTCCGGGACGCCCCGGACGAGCAGTACTTC.

This clonotype was observed a few times. The chain recombines TRBV28 with TRBJ2-7; 7 bases fit TRBD1. CDR1 is MDHEN and CDR2 is SYDVKM in the germline V gene. The junction had 7 bases not matched to a gene; V was cut back by 5 bases and J by 6 bases. CDR3 size: 13 residues. CDR3 loop: CASSLRQGFEQYV. CDR3 sequence (DNA): TGTGCCAGCAGTCTCCGACAGGGTTTCGAGCAGTACGTC.

This clonotype has a count of ten or more. V gene TRBV7-8 combines with J gene TRBJ1-5; tentative D call: TRBD1 (5 bases). The CDR3 spans 17 residues. Trimming took off 7 bases at V and 0 bases at J, with 19 bases between the two ends. From germline, CDR1 is SGHVS and CDR2 FQNEAQ. CDR3: CASKLSGAGNSNQPQHF. The CDR3 nucleotides read TGTGCCAGCAAACTCAGCGGGGCAGGGAATAGCAATCAGCCCCAGCATTTT.

This clonotype has more than one count but fewer than ten. This chain connects TRBV10-1 to TRBJ1-3, with 9 bases lining up with TRBD1. Germline CDR1 WNHNN, CDR2 SYGVQD (reference sequence). The trim removed 2 bases at V and 5 bases at J, leaving 7 bases unmatched. This CDR3 is 16 amino acids long. The chain's CDR3 is CASSEGDRERRNTIYF. The CDR3 region has the DNA TGCGCCAGCAGTGAGGGGGACAGGGAGCGACGAAACACCATATATTTT.

The chain couples TRBV14 to TRBJ2-7; possible D gene TRBD2, 5 bases. Trimming took 1 base from V and 2 from J, leaving 6 bases between them. Germline CDR1 SGHDN, CDR2 FVKESK. The CDR3 extends over 13 amino acids. CDR3 amino acids: CASSQGGAYEQYV. As DNA, the CDR3 is TGTGCCAGCAGCCAAGGGGGAGCCTACGAGCAGTACGTC.

The chain uses TRBV9 and TRBJ2-1, with TRBD1 as a possible D gene (5 bases). Germline assignment: CDR1 SGDLS and CDR2 YYNGEE. This CDR3 comprises 16 residues. Trimming removed 3 bases from V and 6 bases from J, with 19 bases in between. The CDR3 region has the DNA TGTGCCAGCAGCGCACCTGGGGCATCGTTGGGCAATGAGCAGTTCTTC. Translation gives CASSAPGASLGNEQFF.

This clonotype was detected many times. This chain uses TRBV7-2 with TRBJ1-2; D gene unclear. Germline V CDR1 and CDR2: SGHTA, FQGNSA. The CDR3 totals 14 residues. V lost 1 base, J lost 7 bases, and 13 bases lay in between. Here the CDR3 reads CASSLEGGWAGYTF. The CDR3 DNA reads as TGTGCCAGCAGCTTAGAGGGAGGGTGGGCTGGCTACACCTTC.

This clonotype was observed at least ten times. The genes are TRBV6-1 and TRBJ1-5, with 10 bases identical to TRBD1. The V and J ends lost 7 bases and 5 bases, in that order; junction bases with no gene match: 5. CDR3 length: 14 amino acids. Per germline, CDR1 MNHNS and CDR2 SASEGT. CDR3 amino acids: CASNDRGLDQPQHF. DNA for the CDR3: TGTGCCAGCAATGACAGGGGGCTAGATCAGCCCCAGCATTTT.

V is TRBV7-9 and J is TRBJ2-7, with 7 bases identical to TRBD2. Germline V gene data show CDR1 as SEHNR and CDR2 as FQNEAQ (reference sequence). After removal of 1 base from V and 3 bases from J, the junction contained 3 bases not matched to a gene. The CDR3 consists of 14 residues. The CDR3 DNA reads as TGTGCCAGCAGCTTAGTCGGGGACTACTACGAGCAGTACGTC. Translated, it gives CASSLVGDYYEQYV.

V is TRBV27 and J is TRBJ1-1, with 7 bases that match TRBD1. The CDR3 spans 13 residues. The J segment lost 7 bases and the V segment lost 3 bases, leaving 5 bases of the junction unmatched. CDR1 and CDR2 (germline): MNHEY, SMNVEV (reference sequence). CDR3: CASSFAGGNEAFF. The CDR3 nucleotides read TGTGCCAGCAGTTTTGCAGGGGGTAATGAAGCTTTCTTT.

The chain joins TRBV7-8 to TRBJ2-7; D is unresolved. This CDR3 is built from 12 residues. The germline V gene has CDR1 SGHVS and CDR2 FQNEAQ. V was shortened by 3 bases and J by 6 bases, with 9 bases between the two germline ends. The CDR3 loop reads CASSFVTGEQYV. The CDR3 bases are TGTGCCAGCAGCTTCGTTACTGGCGAGCAGTACGTC.

V and J are TRBV4-3 and TRBJ2-4; TRBD2 is a possible D gene (7 bases). The V end was cut by 6 bases, the J end by 13 bases, with 19 bases between. This CDR3 comprises 13 residues. The germline V gene encodes CDR1 LGHNA and CDR2 YSLEER. The CDR3 DNA reads TGCGCCAGCAGTCGAGGGGGTCTAGCGGTGCAGTACTTC. This encodes CASSRGGLAVQYF.

This chain joins TRBV6-2 or TRBV6-3 and TRBJ2-1; the D gene could be TRBD1 or TRBD2 (5 bases each). This CDR3 is built from 13 residues. Trimming pared 0 bases from V and 8 bases from J, leaving 8 bases between. Germline CDR1 is MNHEY and CDR2 is SVGEGT. The CDR3 region has the DNA TGTGCCAGCAGTTACTCGATGGGGGATGAGCAGTTCTTC. It specifies CASSYSMGDEQFF.

V usage is TRBV29-1 and J usage is TRBJ2-1; tentatively, D is TRBD1 (5 bases). The CDR3 has 12 residues. The V gene's germline CDR1 is SQVTM and CDR2 ANQGSEA. V lost 4 bases to trimming and J lost 4 bases, with 8 bases between them. The CDR3 reads CSVGTSYNEQFF. As DNA, the CDR3 is TGCAGCGTTGGGACATCATACAATGAGCAGTTCTTC.